Shown below are 21 T cell receptor beta chains from a single sample sequenced in a study of cytomegalovirus exposure and HLA in healthy donors. Primers included in the PCR were 60 Vbeta and 13 Jbeta primers. Repertoires were generated with immunoSEQ multiplex PCR, while TCRdb's copy carries only in-frame clones and drops some. The sample contains about 200,000 clones, about three quarters of which appear only once. Sample: PBMCs. The receptors were gathered from a man aged 40-49 years in good health and CMV-seronegative.

The genes are TRBV13 and TRBJ1-4; D may be TRBD1 (5 bases). Germline V lookup: CDR1 PRHDT, CDR2 FYEKMQ (reference sequence). V shed 5 bases and J shed 7 bases, with 17 bases lying between them. The CDR3 has 15 amino acids. The CDR3 DNA reads TGTGCCAGCAGCCCCGGCGGGGGGGGGAGTGAAAAACTGTTTTTT. It specifies CASSPGGGGSEKLFF.

CDR3 sequence (DNA): TGTGCCATCAGTAGTTCTAGCGGGAGTAGGGGTCTATACAATGAGCAGTTCTTC. Translating gives CAISSSSGSRGLYNEQFF. V gene TRBV10-3 combines with J gene TRBJ2-1, with TRBD2 identical over 10 bases. The CDR3 spans 18 residues. V trimming: 5 bases; J trimming: 4 bases; junction bases outside the gene matches: 14. The germline V gene encodes CDR1 ENHRY and CDR2 SYGVKD.

This clone was observed a handful of times. The chain's CDR3 is CATLNRGVNTIYF. Here the CDR3 DNA reads TGTGCCACCCTTAACAGGGGGGTAAACACCATATATTTT. The chain recombines TRBV7-9 with TRBJ1-3; 8 nucleotides match TRBD1. The J segment lost 6 bases and the V segment lost 10 bases, leaving 8 bases of the junction unmatched. The CDR3 covers 13 residues. Germline lookup yields CDR1 SEHNR and CDR2 FQNEAQ (reference sequence).

V and J are TRBV13 and TRBJ2-1; 8 positions match TRBD2. V lost 3 bases to trimming and J lost 2 bases; unmatched junction nucleotides: 3. The CDR3 extends over 15 amino acids. Germline assignment: CDR1 PRHDT and CDR2 FYEKMQ (reference sequence). CDR3 residues: CASSFGLAAYNEQFF. CDR3 in DNA: TGTGCCAGCAGCTTTGGACTAGCAGCCTACAATGAGCAGTTCTTC.

The V gene is TRBV18, the J gene TRBJ2-7, with a weak D call TRBD1 (6 bases). With 2 bases removed from V and 7 bases from J, the gap between germline ends came to 12 bases. There are 13 residues in the CDR3. Germline loops: CDR1 KGHSH, CDR2 LQKENI. As DNA, the CDR3 is TGTGCCAGCTCACCATCGTCCCAGGGGGAGCAGTACTTC. The encoded protein is CASSPSSQGEQYF.

The rearrangement links TRBV11-2 to TRBJ2-1, with D possibly TRBD2 on 6 matching bases. Trimming took off 0 bases at V and 7 bases at J, with 16 bases between the two ends. The CDR3 extends over 16 amino acids. CDR1 and CDR2 from the germline V gene are SGHAT and FQNNGV. The CDR3 DNA reads as TGTGCCAGCAGCTTAGAGACGGGACTCCTCCAGAATGAGCAGTTCTTC. It specifies CASSLETGLLQNEQFF.

Here the CDR3 DNA reads TGTGCCAGCAGTTTATTCTCGGGGACAGGGGATAACATTCAGTACTTC. It is translated as CASSLFSGTGDNIQYF. The chain is built from TRBV28 and TRBJ2-4; 10 nucleotides match TRBD1. Germline V lookup: CDR1 MDHEN, CDR2 SYDVKM. The V gene end was trimmed by 1 base and the J gene end by 7 bases; junction bases not matched to a gene: 7. This CDR3 has 16 amino acids.

V and J are TRBV7-3 and TRBJ2-1, with 8 bases aligning to TRBD2. J was trimmed by 9 bases and V by 5 bases; bases with no gene match: 3. Germline V gene lookup returns CDR1 SGHTA and CDR2 FQGTGA. The CDR3 has 12 residues. CDR3 amino acids: CASSLGGGEQFF. The CDR3, as DNA: TGTGCCAGCAGCCTCGGGGGGGGTGAGCAGTTCTTC. The entire variable domain, with the rest obtained from reference TRBV7-3 and TRBJ2-1, is as follows: GAGVSQTPSNKVTEKGKYVELRCDPISGHTALYWYRQSLGQGPEFLIYFQGTGAADDSGLPNDRFFAVRPEGSVSTLKIQRTERGDSAVYLCASSLGGGEQFFGPGTRLTVL.

The rearrangement links TRBV6-5 to TRBJ1-2; unclear D gene. V dropped 6 bases and J dropped 7 bases, with 18 bases sitting between them. The CDR3 extends over 14 amino acids. Per germline, CDR1 MNHEY and CDR2 SVGAGI. CDR3 loop: CASSPLAGSVGYTF. CDR3 in DNA: TGTGCCAGCAGCCCCCTCGCGGGGTCTGTTGGCTACACCTTC.

This sequence joins TRBV28 and TRBJ1-4, with D perhaps TRBD1 (5 bases). Trimming removed 4 bases at V and 10 bases at J, with 10 bases between. The CDR3 is made up of 12 amino acids. CDR1 is MDHEN, CDR2 SYDVKM, per germline. This chain's CDR3 is CASSSPGGKLFF. In DNA, the CDR3 is TGTGCCAGCAGTTCCCCGGGGGGAAAACTGTTTTTT.

The rearrangement joins TRBV5-1 to TRBJ2-1; weak D call: TRBD2 (5 bases). Between the trimmed V and J ends, which lost 5 bases and 5 bases, there was a span of 8 bases. CDR1 is SGHRS and CDR2 is YFSETQ in the germline V gene. The CDR3 has 12 residues. The chain's CDR3 is CASSGEHNEQFF. The DNA of the CDR3 is TGCGCCAGCAGTGGGGAGCACAATGAGCAGTTCTTC. Filled out from reference TRBV5-1 and TRBJ2-1, the complete variable domain reads KAGVTQTPRYLIKTRGQQVTLSCSPISGHRSVSWYQQTPGQGLQFLFEYFSETQRNKGNFPGRFSGRQFSNSRSEMNVSTLELGDSALYLCASSGEHNEQFFGPGTRLTVL.

The CDR3 spells CASSSGQGLALHF. In nucleotides, the CDR3 is TGTGCCAGCAGCTCTGGACAGGGGCTGGCCCTCCACTTT. V gene TRBV11-2 combines with J gene TRBJ1-6; TRBD1 aligns across 9 bases. Germline loops: CDR1 SGHAT, CDR2 FQNNGV. The CDR3 spans 13 residues. J gave up 14 bases and V 4 bases, and 6 bases lay outside the gene matches.

The chain carries TRBV30 and TRBJ1-5; 12 positions agree with TRBD1. Losses at the gene ends were 4 bases for V and 2 bases for J; bases not matched to a gene: 15. The V gene's germline CDR1 is GTSNPN and CDR2 SVGIG (reference sequence). This CDR3 is 19 amino acids long. CDR3 sequence: CAWTSPGDRGLGGNQPQHF. In DNA form, the CDR3 reads TGTGCCTGGACCTCGCCCGGGGACAGGGGGCTTGGAGGCAATCAGCCCCAGCATTTT.

The chain combines TRBV9 with TRBJ2-7; D unresolved. Trimming cost V 4 bases and J 3 bases, with 11 bases left between them. The CDR3 is made up of 13 amino acids. The germline V gene has CDR1 SGDLS and CDR2 YYNGEE. The DNA of the CDR3 is TGTGCCAGCAGCCCCGAGACTGTCTACGAGCAGTACTTC. It encodes CASSPETVYEQYF.

The V gene is TRBV29-1, the J gene TRBJ1-1, with unresolved D. The germline V gene encodes CDR1 SQVTM and CDR2 ANQGSEA. V lost 3 bases, J lost 3 bases, and 8 bases lay in between. The CDR3 spans 12 residues. CDR3 in DNA: TGCAGCGTTGAGTTTCGGGACACTGAAGCTTTCTTT. Translated: CSVEFRDTEAFF.

This clone was counted a few times. This chain uses TRBV6-1 with TRBJ1-3; 7 nucleotides match TRBD1. With 4 bases clipped from V and 0 bases from J, the junction kept 9 bases outside the gene matches. Looked up from germline, CDR1 is MNHNS and CDR2 is SASEGT. This CDR3 has 17 residues. The CDR3 reads CASSGGTDFYSGNTIYF. The CDR3 region has the DNA TGTGCCAGCAGTGGGGGGACAGATTTTTACTCTGGAAACACCATATATTTT.

The chain links TRBV19 to TRBJ2-3; possible D gene TRBD1, 6 bases. Germline V gene sequence: CDR1 LNHDA, CDR2 SQIVND (reference sequence). The CDR3 totals 14 residues. The V end was cut by 5 bases, the J end by 9 bases, with 18 bases between. In DNA form, the CDR3 reads TGTGCCAGTAGTCGAGTGCGCTACCAGGGGACGCAGTATTTT. Translation gives CASSRVRYQGTQYF. Variable domain in full (rest from reference TRBV19 and TRBJ2-3): DGGITQSPKYLFRKEGQNVTLSCEQNLNHDAMYWYRQDPGQGLRLIYYSQIVNDFQKGDIAEGYSVSREKKESFPLTVTSAQKNPTAFYLCASSRVRYQGTQYFGPGTRLTVL.

This chain links TRBV5-4 with TRBJ2-1; the D is unclear. The V and J ends lost 0 bases and 4 bases respectively, with 8 bases between them. CDR1 SGHNT and CDR2 YYREEE come from the germline V gene (reference sequence). The CDR3 sequence is 14 residues long. The CDR3 bases are TGTGCCAGCAGCTTGGCCGGGTTTTACAATGAGCAGTTCTTC. Residues: CASSLAGFYNEQFF.

This clone was picked up one time. V and J are TRBV27 and TRBJ2-1, with D possibly being TRBD1 (6 bases). Germline CDR1 and CDR2: MNHEY and SMNVEV (reference sequence). CDR3 length: 13 residues. V was trimmed by 8 bases and J by 0 bases, leaving 8 bases between them. The CDR3 DNA sequence: TGTGCCAGCGGACAGAACTCCTACAATGAGCAGTTCTTC. It codes for CASGQNSYNEQFF.

To note about this clone: Other DNA sequences in the sample encode the same CDR3. The chain carries TRBV28 and TRBJ2-7; 12 bases are shared with TRBD2. The germline gives CDR1 MDHEN, CDR2 SYDVKM. This CDR3 comprises 15 residues. Trimming took 4 bases from V and 4 from J; bases not matched to a gene: 5. The CDR3 coding sequence is TGTGCCAGCAGTTCACTAGCGGGAGGCCCATACGAGCAGTACTTC. This sequence encodes CASSSLAGGPYEQYF.

The V gene is TRBV19, the J gene TRBJ1-1; 7 bases fit TRBD1. Unmatched junction bases numbered 10, after V lost 6 bases and J lost 6 bases. Germline V gene sequence: CDR1 LNHDA, CDR2 SQIVND (reference sequence). The length of the CDR3 is 14 residues. CDR3 loop: CASRFDRVAAEAFF. In DNA form, the CDR3 reads TGTGCCAGTAGGTTCGACAGGGTGGCCGCTGAAGCTTTCTTT.